Below are 30 T cell receptor beta chains sequenced from a single sample in a study of regulatory T cells in long-lasting Graves disease (dated by TCRdb to the early 2020s). The library was obtained by multiplex PCR. TCRdb names Illumina HiSeq 4000 as the instrument used. CDR3 regions were amplified by Arm-PCR with iRepertoire HTBI primers to construct TCR beta libraries. TCRdb cleaned the public reads at Q25 with fastp, built clones with MiXCR and kept in-frame beta chains. Each record represents a unique CDR3 protein, reported with the most common genes and DNA among its rows. This sample holds about 330,000 distinct CDR3 sequences; 15% to 20% were observed only once. Clones ranked in the top ten supply 20% to 25% of the sample. The time point tag for this specimen amounts to: newly diagnosed GD, antithyroid drugs for less than 3 months. RNA was extracted from PBMCs in TRIzol for both TCR sequencing and RNA sequencing.

The same data also contributed to another study, on T cells in Graves' hyperthyroidism and ophthalmopathy.

This specimen consisted of peripheral blood mononuclear cells (PBMCs), obtained at new diagnosis, from a patient treated with antithyroid drugs. These receptors all stem from a woman aged 18-29 years with Graves disease. Donor details come from another sample of the same person, matched by shared clones.

This clonotype was observed many times. CDR3 residues: CASRGARNLNYGYTF. The CDR3 bases are TGTGCCAGCAGGGGGGCGCGAAACCTAAACTATGGCTACACCTTC. V usage is TRBV2 and J usage is TRBJ1-2; D might be TRBD1 (6 bases). CDR1 and CDR2 (germline): SNHLY, FYNNEI. Trimming removed 6 bases at V and 2 bases at J, with 16 bases between. CDR3 size: 15 residues.

This clonotype has ten or more counts. This chain links TRBV28 with TRBJ1-2; D is uncertain. CDR1 is MDHEN and CDR2 is SYDVKM in the germline V gene. CDR3 length: 14 residues. With 3 bases removed from V and 1 base from J, the gap between germline ends came to 9 bases. CDR3 DNA: TGTGCCAGCAGTTTGGAGACCGATAACTATGGCTACACCTTC. This gives the protein CASSLETDNYGYTF.

Many counts were recorded for this clonotype. V usage is TRBV19 and J usage is TRBJ1-1, with a possible D match to TRBD1 (6 bases). Germline CDR1 and CDR2: LNHDA and SQIVND (reference sequence). Trimming cost V 4 bases and J 4 bases, with 16 bases left between them. The CDR3 loop spans 15 amino acids. The CDR3 bases are TGTGCCAGTAGTACCCGGGACAATATCGTCACTGAAGCTTTCTTT. Encoded protein: CASSTRDNIVTEAFF.

This clonotype was observed a few times. J is TRBJ1-2 and V is TRBV20-1, with 7 bases fitting TRBD1. Germline V CDR1 and CDR2: DFQATT, SNEGSKA (reference sequence). The CDR3 is 17 amino acids. The ends lost 4 bases at V and 5 bases at J; junction bases unmatched: 19. The chain's CDR3 is CSAIKPNKDRTEYGYTF. DNA for the CDR3: TGCAGTGCTATTAAGCCGAACAAGGACAGGACGGAATATGGCTACACCTTC.

This clonotype was seen ten or more times. The chain is built from TRBV9 and TRBJ2-1, with D maybe TRBD2 (5 bases). Germline V CDR1 and CDR2: SGDLS, YYNGEE. The CDR3 has 16 amino acids. V was trimmed by 1 base and J by 7 bases, leaving 18 bases between them. CDR3 protein: CASSVSSGKLLNEQFF. The CDR3 coding sequence is TGTGCCAGCAGCGTATCCTCGGGAAAACTCCTGAATGAGCAGTTCTTC. Variable domain in full (rest from reference TRBV9 and TRBJ2-1): DSGVTQTPKHLITATGQRVTLRCSPRSGDLSVYWYQQSLDQGLQFLIQYYNGEERAKGNILERFSAQQFPDLHSELNLSSLELGDSALYFCASSVSSGKLLNEQFFGPGTRLTVL.

Many counts were recorded for this clonotype. This chain uses TRBV9 with TRBJ2-7; 12 bases agree with TRBD1. Germline V lookup: CDR1 SGDLS, CDR2 YYNGEE. J was trimmed by 5 bases and V by 3 bases; bases with no gene match: 9. CDR3 length equals 16 residues. In nucleotides, the CDR3 is TGTGCCAGCAGCGCGACTCCGGGACAGGGGGCGAACGAGCAGTACTTC. This codes for CASSATPGQGANEQYF. The full variable domain, completed using reference TRBV9 and TRBJ2-7, is DSGVTQTPKHLITATGQRVTLRCSPRSGDLSVYWYQQSLDQGLQFLIQYYNGEERAKGNILERFSAQQFPDLHSELNLSSLELGDSALYFCASSATPGQGANEQYFGPGTRLTVT.

This clonotype was seen more than once but under ten times. The chain is built from TRBV19 and TRBJ2-5; 7 positions match TRBD1. The junction had 3 bases not matched to a gene; V was cut back by 4 bases and J by 1 base. CDR1 and CDR2 from the germline V gene are LNHDA and SQIVND (reference sequence). The CDR3 is 14 amino acids. The DNA of the CDR3 is TGTGCCAGTAGTACCACAGGGGTCCAAGAGACCCAGTACTTC. This gives the protein CASSTTGVQETQYF.

For this clonotype: Possible read error: a much larger clone is one base away. The chain links TRBV3-1 to TRBJ1-6, with D tentatively TRBD1 (6 bases). CDR1 LGHDT and CDR2 YNNKEL come from the germline V gene (reference sequence). There are 15 residues in the CDR3. CDR3 DNA sequence: TGTGCCAGCAGCCAAGAAGACAGGCCTTATTCATCCCTCCACTTT. Translated: CASSQEDRPYSSLHF. Variable domain in full (rest from reference TRBV3-1 and TRBJ1-6): DTAVSQTPKYLVTQMGNDKSIKCEQNLGHDTMYWYKQDSKKFLKIMFSYNNKELIINETVPNRFSPKSPDKAHLNLHINSLELGDSAVYFCASSQEDRPYSSLHFGNGTRLTVT.

This clonotype was counted ten times or more. The chain's CDR3 is CASSLVDPGLADNEQFF. The DNA for the CDR3 is TGCGCCAGCAGCTTGGTTGACCCCGGACTAGCGGACAATGAGCAGTTCTTC. This chain links TRBV5-1 with TRBJ2-1; TRBD2 matches 10 bases. Looked up from germline, CDR1 is SGHRS and CDR2 is YFSETQ. This CDR3 is built from 17 residues. With V trimmed by 0 bases and J by 5 bases, 8 bases remained unmatched.

In this sample, this clonotype turned up many times. The chain carries TRBV30 and TRBJ2-2; D is perhaps TRBD1 (5 bases). The CDR3 runs 16 residues. V dropped 4 bases and J dropped 8 bases, with 23 bases sitting between them. CDR1 GTSNPN and CDR2 SVGIG come from the germline V gene (reference sequence). The CDR3 is CAWNNLNGQLLGELFF. CDR3 DNA: TGTGCCTGGAACAACCTTAACGGACAACTTTTAGGGGAGCTGTTTTTT.

The V gene is TRBV6-5, the J gene TRBJ1-6; D is perhaps TRBD1 (6 bases). CDR1 and CDR2 from the germline V gene are MNHEY and SVGAGI. This CDR3 contains 20 residues. Trimming shortened V by 3 bases and J by 10 bases, and 31 bases separated the two germline ends. Here the CDR3 reads CASSYGMSTRGRGERSPLHF. The CDR3 DNA reads as TGTGCCAGCAGTTATGGCATGTCGACCAGGGGAAGAGGGGAAAGGTCACCCCTCCACTTT.

This chain joins TRBV6-1 and TRBJ2-2; 8 bases fit TRBD2. This CDR3 contains 15 residues. Looked up from germline, CDR1 is MNHNS and CDR2 is SASEGT. V dropped 6 bases and J dropped 3; count of bases not matched to a gene: 6. CDR3: CASSRSGRDTGELFF. The DNA of the CDR3 is TGTGCCAGCAGCCGCAGCGGGAGAGACACCGGGGAGCTGTTTTTT.

The rearrangement joins TRBV20-1 to TRBJ2-3; 10 bases match TRBD1. CDR3 length: 15 amino acids. Unmatched junction bases numbered 9, after V lost 5 bases and J lost 4 bases. Germline CDR1 reads DFQATT; CDR2 reads SNEGSKA (reference sequence). CDR3 sequence reads: CSAAPRQGAADTQYF. The CDR3 bases are TGCAGTGCTGCCCCGAGACAGGGGGCAGCAGATACGCAGTATTTT.

This clonotype came up many times. V gene TRBV12-3 or TRBV12-4 combines with J gene TRBJ1-1; D perhaps matches TRBD1 (6 bases). V lost 5 bases to trimming and J lost 1 base, with 11 bases between them. CDR3 size: 14 residues. The CDR3 spells CASSLRTENTEAFF. As DNA, the CDR3 is TGTGCCAGCAGTCTTCGGACAGAGAACACTGAAGCTTTCTTT.

DNA for the CDR3: TGCGCCAGCAGCAGCCAAGGGACTAGCGGGACACACAATGAGCAGTTCTTC. Protein sequence: CASSSQGTSGTHNEQFF. This chain joins TRBV5-1 and TRBJ2-1; 13 positions agree with TRBD2. The germline V gene has CDR1 SGHRS and CDR2 YFSETQ. Unmatched junction bases numbered 9, after V lost 4 bases and J lost 5 bases. This CDR3 comprises 17 residues.

This clonotype appeared many times. The chain carries TRBV9 and TRBJ2-5, with D perhaps TRBD2 (6 bases). The CDR3 runs to 14 residues. Germline-derived CDR1 and CDR2 are SGDLS and YYNGEE. The V and J ends lost 0 bases and 5 bases respectively, with 11 bases between them. The CDR3 here is CASSVGGGFETQYF. Here the CDR3 DNA reads TGTGCCAGCAGCGTAGGGGGAGGTTTTGAGACCCAGTACTTC.

Ten or more counts support this clonotype. This chain connects TRBV19 to TRBJ2-1; 11 bases map to TRBD1. Unmatched junction bases numbered 11, after V lost 10 bases and J lost 9 bases. The CDR3 has 14 amino acids. Per germline, CDR1 LNHDA and CDR2 SQIVND (reference sequence). CDR3 sequence (DNA): TGTGCCACTATCTTGGACAGGGGGCGCGGTGAGCAGTTCTTC. Protein product: CATILDRGRGEQFF.

This clonotype has a count of ten or more. This chain joins TRBV12-3 or TRBV12-4 and TRBJ2-5; TRBD2 agrees at 10 bases. The CDR3 totals 15 residues. With 8 bases clipped from V and 4 bases from J, the junction kept 10 bases outside the gene matches. As DNA, the CDR3 is TGTGCCAGCGTTCTAGCGGGGGCCATAGGAGAGACCCAGTACTTC. The encoded protein is CASVLAGAIGETQYF.

This clonotype has ten or more counts. V usage is TRBV5-1 and J usage is TRBJ2-5; perhaps TRBD1 as D (5 bases). CDR3 length: 16 amino acids. Germline V gives CDR1 SGHRS, CDR2 YFSETQ. V lost 4 bases to trimming and J lost 5 bases, with 21 bases between them. CDR3 loop: CASSPANIISGETQYF. The CDR3 bases are TGCGCCAGCAGCCCGGCCAACATCATCTCAGGGGAGACCCAGTACTTC.

This clonotype has a count of ten or more. V is TRBV20-1 and J is TRBJ2-7; D gene ambiguous. The V end lost 2 bases, the J end lost 1 base, and 0 bases lay between the germline ends. Germline CDR1 is DFQATT and CDR2 is SNEGSKA (reference sequence). CDR3 length: 10 amino acids. CDR3 sequence: CSARSYEQYF. The CDR3 nucleotides read TGCAGTGCTAGATCCTACGAGCAGTACTTC.

In the case of this clonotype: At one of its ends the junction is not consistent with the germline gene, which may arise from a read error. V usage is TRBV28 and J usage is TRBJ2-7; the D call may be TRBD1 or TRBD2 (5 bases each). The V gene's germline CDR1 is MDHEN and CDR2 SYDVKM. The CDR3 covers 15 residues. The CDR3 nucleotides read TGTACCAGCAGTTTCCCTGGGACCTCCTCCTACGAGCAGTACTTC. Translating gives CTSSFPGTSSYEQYF.

This chain joins TRBV5-5 and TRBJ2-5; D not certain. This CDR3 spans 15 amino acids. V was pared by 4 bases and J by 3 bases, with 16 bases between. Germline CDR1 reads SGHKS; CDR2 reads YYEKEE (reference sequence). The CDR3 spells CASSPRLSAKETQYF. The DNA of the CDR3 is TGTGCCAGCAGCCCCAGGCTAAGCGCGAAAGAGACCCAGTACTTC.

The rearrangement links TRBV28 to TRBJ2-5, with D unresolved. V was shortened by 8 bases and J by 2 bases, with 12 bases between the two germline ends. The CDR3 length is 13 residues. CDR1 is MDHEN and CDR2 is SYDVKM in the germline V gene. The DNA for the CDR3 is TGTGCCAGCTTGGCGGTCGCACAAGAGACCCAGTACTTC. Translated: CASLAVAQETQYF.

Only a few counts were recorded for this clonotype. This sequence joins TRBV7-9 and TRBJ2-1; 9 nucleotides align to TRBD2. Trimming cost V 5 bases and J 8 bases; bases outside gene matches: 13. Germline V gene sequence: CDR1 SEHNR, CDR2 FQNEAQ (reference sequence). This CDR3 spans 16 amino acids. This CDR3 reads CASSRGTGTSRYEQFF. Written as DNA, the CDR3 is TGTGCCAGCAGCCGGGGAACCGGGACTAGCAGGTATGAGCAGTTCTTC.

This clonotype occurred many times. The chain has TRBV2 and TRBJ1-6; tentatively, D is TRBD1 (5 bases). The CDR3 is made up of 17 amino acids. Germline values: CDR1 SNHLY, CDR2 FYNNEI. V was clipped by 8 bases and J by 6 bases, with 23 bases between them. CDR3 sequence reads: CASVRQGQGVFNSPLHF. The DNA of the CDR3 is TGTGCCAGCGTCCGCCAGGGCCAAGGGGTATTTAATTCACCCCTCCACTTT.

CDR3 in amino acids: CASSAQQAGEQYF. The DNA of the CDR3 is TGTGCCAGCAGCGCACAACAAGCGGGGGAGCAGTACTTC. This sequence joins TRBV9 and TRBJ2-7; 7 bases agree with TRBD2. CDR3 length equals 13 residues. Germline CDR1 and CDR2: SGDLS and YYNGEE. J lost 7 bases, V lost 3 bases, and 7 bases had no gene match.

This clonotype was counted many times. V gene TRBV20-1 combines with J gene TRBJ2-1, with D possibly TRBD2 on 5 matching bases. The germline CDR1 and CDR2 sequences are DFQATT and SNEGSKA (reference sequence). The V and J ends lost 2 bases and 3 bases respectively, with 8 bases between them. The CDR3 totals 13 residues. CDR3 region: CSARSGSYNEQFF. The CDR3, as DNA: TGCAGTGCTAGAAGTGGGAGCTACAATGAGCAGTTCTTC.

This clonotype was seen ten or more times. The chain joins TRBV29-1 to TRBJ1-1; 8 positions match TRBD1. Germline trimming cut 7 bases from V and 4 bases from J; bases unmatched to any gene: 8. The CDR3 has 13 residues. Germline V gene lookup returns CDR1 SQVTM and CDR2 ANQGSEA. The DNA of the CDR3 is TGCAGCGCAGAGACAGGGGTGGTCACTGAAGCTTTCTTT. It encodes CSAETGVVTEAFF.

This clonotype occurred many times. V and J are TRBV9 and TRBJ2-2, with a tentative D call TRBD2 (5 bases). V lost 0 bases and J 3 bases, leaving 12 bases between the germline ends. CDR1 is SGDLS, CDR2 YYNGEE, per germline. This CDR3 is 16 amino acids long. The CDR3 nucleotides are TGTGCCAGCAGCGTAGACCGGGAAAGGGACACCGGGGAGCTGTTTTTT. Amino acids: CASSVDRERDTGELFF.

This clonotype has at least ten counts. The genes are TRBV28 and TRBJ1-6, with TRBD1 matching over 9 bases. The CDR3 has 15 residues. From germline, CDR1 is MDHEN and CDR2 SYDVKM. Trimming at V came to 5 bases and at J to 10 bases, leaving 9 bases not matched to a gene. CDR3: CASSTPTGGLSPLHF. CDR3 sequence (DNA): TGTGCCAGCAGTACCCCCACAGGGGGCTTATCACCCCTCCACTTT.